This T cell receptor beta chain came from a study of regulatory T cells in long-lasting Graves disease. Broader study findings: TRBV28, TRBJ1-2 and TRBJ2-5 were favored in persistent disease.

Time point reported: newly diagnosed GD, antithyroid drugs for less than 3 months. TCR sequences were obtained from RNA taken from PBMCs. The length of the CDR3 is 10 residues. CDR1 and CDR2 (germline): LNHDA, SQIVND (reference sequence). V lost 8 bases and J lost 7, with 7 bases in between. According to the study, TCR beta libraries were built with iRepertoire HTBI primers and CDR3-region Arm-PCR. Each CDR3 protein is one row after TCRdb ran MiXCR on the multiplex PCR reads. Altogether about 520,000 distinct CDR3 sequences are present, around 13% being singletons, with the ten largest covering around 9.3%. This clonotype was observed many times. The target antigen is unknown. This sample was also put to use in a study of T cells in Graves' hyperthyroidism and ophthalmopathy. From that paper: Researchers ran a first-round RT-PCR on the TCR CDR3 using the HTBI primer set.

This chain links TRBV19 with TRBJ2-3; a possible D gene is TRBD2 (5 bases). The TCR comes from a woman aged 25 to 39 with Graves disease. The sample was peripheral blood mononuclear cells (PBMCs), taken at new diagnosis, from a patient treated with antithyroid drugs. CDR3 amino acids: CASGSNTQYF. CDR3 DNA sequence: TGTGCCAGTGGGAGTAATACGCAGTATTTT.